The 21 T cell receptor beta chains in this list originate from one sample, sequenced in a study of naive and memory T cell subsets. Study-wide findings and caveats: A few larger clonotypes appeared in naive repertoires, especially CD8, possibly memory cells re-expressing CD45RA.

No antigen has been identified for these receptors. Both TRBC1 and TRBC2 were covered by a beta constant-region primer of two equimolar oligonucleotides. Four rounds of PCR amplified the ligated cDNA using nested alpha and beta constant-region primers plus SP2. One entry per CDR3 protein, called by TCRdb with MiXCR from the UMI-ligation and nested PCR reads. The sample shows roughly 83,000 distinct CDR3 sequences, about 11% of them seen only once. The material sequenced was naive CD4+ T cells from blood. Receptors were obtained from a human donor in good health.

The chain carries TRBV7-9 and TRBJ1-1; possibly TRBD1 for D (6 bases). This CDR3 has 14 residues. V lost 7 bases and J lost 7, with 19 bases in between. CDR1 and CDR2 (germline): SEHNR, FQNEAQ (reference sequence). The CDR3 DNA is TGTGCCAGCAACCCTTGGGGGGCAGGGCGTGAAGCTTTCTTT. Translating gives CASNPWGAGREAFF.

This chain connects TRBV7-2 to TRBJ2-1; D is unresolved. This CDR3 region has 14 residues. Germline V CDR1 and CDR2: SGHTA, FQGNSA. The V end was cut by 3 bases, the J end by 0 bases, with 6 bases between. In nucleotides, the CDR3 is TGTGCCAGCAGCTTCACCCACTCCTACAATGAGCAGTTCTTC. Translating gives CASSFTHSYNEQFF. Complete variable domain (other parts from reference TRBV7-2 and TRBJ2-1): GAGVSQSPSNKVTEKGKDVELRCDPISGHTALYWYRQSLGQGLEFLIYFQGNSAPDKSGLPSDRFSAERTGGSVSTLTIQRTQQEDSAVYLCASSFTHSYNEQFFGPGTRLTVL.

This chain links TRBV5-4 with TRBJ1-2; 8 nucleotides align to TRBD1. Germline trimming cut 1 base from V and 4 bases from J; bases unmatched to any gene: 6. CDR3 length equals 15 residues. The germline CDR1 and CDR2 sequences are SGHNT and YYREEE (reference sequence). The CDR3 sequence: CASSLPGQDFYGYTF. The CDR3 coding sequence is TGTGCCAGCAGCTTGCCGGGACAGGACTTCTATGGCTACACCTTC.

This rearrangement joins TRBV4-2 to TRBJ1-4; tentative D call: TRBD1 (5 bases). CDR3 length: 16 residues. V gave up 4 bases and J gave up 4 bases, with 16 bases separating them. Germline loops: CDR1 LGHNA, CDR2 YNFKEQ. In DNA form, the CDR3 reads TGTGCCAGCAGCCGCCGACCGGGACGGGGTAATGAAAAACTGTTTTTT. Translating gives CASSRRPGRGNEKLFF.

This clonotype was counted only a few times. This rearrangement joins TRBV29-1 to TRBJ2-1; D unclear. The CDR3 consists of 14 residues. With 5 bases removed from V and 10 bases from J, the gap between germline ends came to 21 bases. Germline CDR1 is SQVTM and CDR2 is ANQGSEA. CDR3: CSVLDTLNSREQFF. The CDR3 DNA reads as TGCAGCGTTTTAGATACACTCAACTCGCGGGAGCAGTTCTTC.

This clonotype was observed many times. This chain joins TRBV7-2 and TRBJ2-7, with 9 bases that match TRBD2. V gave up 1 base and J gave up 9 bases; unmatched junction bases: 10. This CDR3 is 15 amino acids long. CDR1 and CDR2 from the germline V gene are SGHTA and FQGNSA. CDR3 nucleotides: TGTGCCAGCAGCTTAGAGGGGTTGCGGGAGGGGCGGCAGTACTTC. Its protein product is CASSLEGLREGRQYF.

Regarding this clonotype: Germline is not matched at one junction end, which may reflect a read error. The chain recombines TRBV29-1 with TRBJ2-5; weak D call: TRBD2 (5 bases). The CDR3 spans 13 residues. Germline CDR1 is SQVTM and CDR2 is ANQGSEA. The CDR3 bases are TGCAGCGTTGAAGTGGTATTGGGAGAGACCCAGTGCTTC. Residues: CSVEVVLGETQCF.

The table lists this clonotype with many counts. This chain joins TRBV27 and TRBJ2-1, with TRBD1 as a possible D gene (7 bases). V was pared by 5 bases and J by 0 bases, with 17 bases between. From germline, CDR1 is MNHEY and CDR2 SMNVEV (reference sequence). The CDR3 consists of 17 residues. CDR3 in DNA: TGTGCCAGCAGTCAGGGGGGAGCGCCTCGCTCCTACAATGAGCAGTTCTTC. This codes for CASSQGGAPRSYNEQFF.

The chain uses TRBV5-5 and TRBJ2-3; 8 bases agree with TRBD1. The CDR3 extends over 15 amino acids. Trimming cost V 4 bases and J 4 bases; bases outside gene matches: 8. CDR1 and CDR2 from the germline V gene are SGHKS and YYEKEE (reference sequence). This CDR3 reads CASSLDRVAADTQYF. DNA of the CDR3: TGTGCCAGCAGCCTGGACAGGGTCGCCGCAGATACGCAGTATTTT.

This chain links TRBV20-1 with TRBJ2-3, with unresolved D. The V and J ends lost 3 bases and 4 bases respectively, with 11 bases between them. Germline assignment: CDR1 DFQATT and CDR2 SNEGSKA (reference sequence). CDR3 length: 13 amino acids. The CDR3 is CSASVGKADTQYF. CDR3 bases: TGCAGTGCTAGTGTCGGCAAGGCAGATACGCAGTATTTT.

The rearrangement uses TRBV6-2 or TRBV6-3 and TRBJ2-5; tentative D call: TRBD2 (7 bases). Trimming stripped 2 bases from V and 3 bases from J, with 13 bases between. This CDR3 contains 15 residues. Germline V gives CDR1 MNHEY, CDR2 SVGEGT. The CDR3 sequence: CASSYLAGAKETQYF. The CDR3 nucleotides read TGTGCCAGCAGTTACCTTGCGGGGGCCAAAGAGACCCAGTACTTC.

This sequence joins TRBV20-1 and TRBJ2-1; 10 bases agree with TRBD2. Losses at the gene ends were 5 bases for V and 7 bases for J; bases not matched to a gene: 8. There are 14 residues in the CDR3. Germline values: CDR1 DFQATT, CDR2 SNEGSKA (reference sequence). The CDR3 is CSAPRVAGGNEQFF. Here the CDR3 DNA reads TGCAGTGCTCCCCGAGTAGCGGGAGGAAATGAGCAGTTCTTC.

Comments on this clonotype: A much bigger clone sits one base away, suggesting this may be a read error. J is TRBJ2-3 and V is TRBV5-8; 11 nucleotides match TRBD2. Germline CDR1 reads SGHTS; CDR2 reads YDEGEE. This CDR3 has 16 amino acids. The CDR3 sequence is CASSSGLADSTGTQYF. The CDR3 coding sequence is TGTGCCAGCAGCTCGGGACTAGCGGATAGCACAGGTACGCAGTATTTT.

The table lists this clonotype with many counts. The chain uses TRBV4-3 and TRBJ1-3, with D perhaps TRBD1 (5 bases). The V gene's germline CDR1 is LGHNA and CDR2 YSLEER. The CDR3 length is 16 residues. With 0 bases removed from V and 0 bases from J, the gap between germline ends came to 9 bases. This chain's CDR3 is CASSQDVGGSGNTIYF. In DNA form, the CDR3 reads TGCGCCAGCAGCCAAGATGTGGGGGGCTCTGGAAACACCATATATTTT.

There are many counts of this clonotype. The chain links TRBV6-6 to TRBJ2-1, with a tentative D call TRBD2 (6 bases). Germline loops: CDR1 MNHNY, CDR2 SVGAGI (reference sequence). V lost 7 bases to trimming and J lost 6 bases, with 22 bases between them. This CDR3 has 16 amino acids. DNA of the CDR3: TGTGCCAGCAACCGAGCGGGTACCACAACCTTCAATGAGCAGTTCTTC. Translation gives CASNRAGTTTFNEQFF.

As DNA, the CDR3 is TGTGCCAGCAGCTTAGCCAGGGACAGGGCCCACGAGCAGTACTTC. Its protein is CASSLARDRAHEQYF. This chain connects TRBV7-8 to TRBJ2-7; 9 nucleotides match TRBD1. Germline CDR1 reads SGHVS; CDR2 reads FQNEAQ. This CDR3 spans 15 amino acids. The V gene end was trimmed by 0 bases and the J gene end by 5 bases; junction bases not matched to a gene: 5.

This clonotype was counted at least ten times. This chain joins TRBV6-2 or TRBV6-3 and TRBJ2-6, with D possibly being TRBD1 (5 bases). Trimming cost V 7 bases and J 0 bases, with 7 bases left between them. In germline, CDR1 is MNHEY, CDR2 SVGEGT. The CDR3 is 14 amino acids. The CDR3 bases are TGTGCCAGCAAGCAGGGCTCTGGGGCCAACGTCCTGACTTTC. Translating gives CASKQGSGANVLTF.

This clonotype was detected only a few times. The J gene is TRBJ2-7, the V gene TRBV18, with 7 positions matching TRBD1. CDR1 and CDR2 (germline): KGHSH, LQKENI. The CDR3 has 13 residues. V shed 3 bases, J shed 7 bases, and the junction held 6 bases outside the gene matches. The chain's CDR3 is CASSPDRVREQYF. CDR3 DNA: TGTGCCAGCTCACCCGACAGGGTTCGGGAGCAGTACTTC. Looking up the rest from reference TRBV18 and TRBJ2-7 gives the full variable domain: NAGVMQNPRHLVRRRGQEARLRCSPMKGHSHVYWYRQLPEEGLKFMVYLQKENIIDESGMPKERFSAEFPKEGPSILRIQQVVRGDSAAYFCASSPDRVREQYFGPGTRLTVT.

This clonotype was picked up a small number of times. The chain carries TRBV9 and TRBJ2-1; 7 bases map to TRBD2. CDR1 SGDLS and CDR2 YYNGEE come from the germline V gene. The CDR3 is 16 amino acids. The V gene end was trimmed by 0 bases and the J gene end by 5 bases; junction bases not matched to a gene: 8. In nucleotides, the CDR3 is TGTGCCAGCAGCGTAGCTGGGCTAGCGGACCACAATGAGCAGTTCTTC. It encodes CASSVAGLADHNEQFF.

With regard to this clonotype: This clone may be a read error of a much larger clone one base away. The chain recombines TRBV12-3 or TRBV12-4 with TRBJ2-7; 9 nucleotides line up with TRBD1. CDR3 length: 14 amino acids. V was clipped by 7 bases and J by 1 base; unmatched bases: 5. CDR3 in DNA: TGTGCCAGCAACAAGGGACAGGGATCCTACGAGCAGTACTTC. Its translation: CASNKGQGSYEQYF.

The chain uses TRBV3-1 and TRBJ1-2; no clear D. This CDR3 has 13 amino acids. Germline CDR1 and CDR2: LGHDT and YNNKEL (reference sequence). Trimming pared 1 base from V and 0 bases from J, leaving 3 bases between. The CDR3 nucleotides are TGTGCCAGCAGCCAAGCCGCTAACTATGGCTACACCTTC. Protein: CASSQAANYGYTF.